The present TCR beta chain was sequenced within a study of blood T cell repertoires in COVID-19 (TCRdb year 2020). About the investigation overall: Samples covering the acute and convalescent phases of COVID-19 were provided by collaborators in the United States, Italy and Spain. The prospective study material was composed of cDNA or gDNA derived from T cells, B-cell-depleted T cells, or PBMCs. The dataset comprised deeply sampled blood TCRbeta repertoires from subjects exposed to, actively infected with, or recovered from COVID-19. A freely available public database, intended as a resource for researchers studying the immune response to SARS-CoV-2, is where the repertoires were released. Samples were obtained from the ongoing ImmuneRACE study (first 160 participants) and from 1,254 subjects provided by 6 global collaborators. A de-identified subject ID, COVID-19 status, age in years and sex were almost always included in the sample metadata. Where available, HLA class I and class II types were obtained from metadata supplied by the sample provider rather than from assay-based typing.

Concerning this clone: Its recognized antigen is unknown. The input lacks base qualities; no much larger clone sits a single base away.

TCRbeta CDR3 regions were amplified from genomic DNA by means of the immunoSEQ Assay, a bias-controlled multiplex PCR. Per the original workflow: The number of nucleated cells in each sample was estimated by amplification of reference gene primers within the assay. To quantify the absolute abundance of each unique TCRbeta CDR3 rearrangement, sequence reads were collapsed and filtered. Productive Simpson clonality was computed per sample as the square root of Simpson's diversity index over productive rearrangements. Sourced from immuneACCESS, this table was stored by TCRdb with only in-frame sequences that have V and J called. A share of the clones is absent; for the studies checked, an unresolved V gene accounts for under half, and the remainder has no known explanation. V and J calls and clone size come straight from that table; D and trimming were deduced from the DNA. This sample gives hundreds of thousands of clones in total; over 75% of them show up just once. In total, the top ten clones hold about 7% of the sample.

Summary of the overall study and its limitations: How much clinical and demographic metadata was included differed by source and by participant, and the metadata was provided uncurated.

The collaborating institutions used their own protocols to collect whole blood in K2EDTA tubes. For TCRbeta analysis, collaborators shipped samples as frozen whole blood, isolated PBMCs, or DNA extracted from either of those sample types. The sample consisted of peripheral blood. The source is a human donor in a cohort sampled during active COVID-19.

The DNA sequence is given as TGCGCCAGCCGGGACAGACCTAATGTCTGGTCCTACGAGCAGTACTTC. It codes for CASRDRPNVWSYEQYF. Recombination linked TRBV5-1 to TRBJ2-7, and 7 junction bases match TRBD1. The CDR3 spans 16 residues, from the cysteine through the phenylalanine. The entry retains the CDR3 DNA only, 48 bases that are in frame from base 1. CDR1 and CDR2 (SGHRS, YFSETQ) derive from the germline V gene. V and J are trimmed by 7 bases and 1 base, and the gene matches miss 14 bases of the junction.